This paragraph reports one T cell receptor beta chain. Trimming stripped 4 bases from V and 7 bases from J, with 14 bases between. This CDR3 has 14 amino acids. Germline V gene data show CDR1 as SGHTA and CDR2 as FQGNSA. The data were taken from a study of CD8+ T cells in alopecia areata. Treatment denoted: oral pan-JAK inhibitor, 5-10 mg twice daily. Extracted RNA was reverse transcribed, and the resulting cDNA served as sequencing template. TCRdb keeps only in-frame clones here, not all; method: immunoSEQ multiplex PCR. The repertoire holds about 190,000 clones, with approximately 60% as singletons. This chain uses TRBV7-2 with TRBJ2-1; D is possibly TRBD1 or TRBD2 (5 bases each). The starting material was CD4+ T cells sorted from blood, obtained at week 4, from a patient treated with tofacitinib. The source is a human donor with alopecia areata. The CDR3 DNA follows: TGTGCCAGCAGCTCCTCCGGGACCTCGAATGAGCAGTTCTTC. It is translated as CASSSSGTSNEQFF.